These T cell receptor beta chains were read from a single sample in a study of regulatory T cells in long-lasting Graves disease. In TCRdb, the multiplex PCR reads were re-called with MiXCR into one record per CDR3 protein. Among about 220,000 distinct CDR3 sequences, roughly 18% were seen once, and the ten largest hold roughly 10%. These sequences were also reported in another study, on T cells in Graves' hyperthyroidism and ophthalmopathy.

The source was peripheral blood mononuclear cells (PBMCs), collected at new diagnosis, from a patient treated with antithyroid drugs. The receptors were sampled from a young woman with Graves disease. Each CDR3 is given with its conserved first and last residue. Each record gives: V gene, clone size, J gene, D gene, CDR3 protein, CDR3 DNA. D genes are given only for firm matches. Size is omitted from some rows. Given values are once, few, many or a class for expanded clones.

TRBV7-9,.,TRBJ2-1,.,CASSGPPTYNEQFF,TGTGCCAGCTCCGGTCCCCCCACCTACAATGAGCAGTTCTTC
TRBV4-1,many,TRBJ1-1,TRBD1,CASSRPRGRQGPVAEAFF,TGCGCCAGCAGCCGCCCCCGGGGTCGACAGGGACCCGTGGCTGAAGCTTTCTTT
TRBV30,few,TRBJ2-4,.,CAWSLGRESLAKNIQYF,TGTGCCTGGAGCTTGGGCAGGGAGTCGCTAGCCAAAAACATTCAGTACTTC
TRBV9,many,TRBJ2-3,.,CASSKTPGGTTRGTDTQYF,TGTGCCAGCAGCAAAACTCCCGGAGGTACCACCCGGGGCACAGATACGCAGTATTTT
TRBV19,many,TRBJ1-2,.,CASSIERPVNPNYGYTF,TGTGCCAGTAGTATAGAGCGGCCAGTGAACCCCAACTATGGCTACACCTTC
TRBV30,many,TRBJ1-2,.,CALRVDYGYTF,TGTGCCCTACGGGTTGACTATGGCTACACCTTC
TRBV29-1,.,TRBJ1-5,TRBD1,CSVTPGQGNQPQHF,TGCAGCGTCACACCGGGACAGGGTAATCAGCCCCAGCATTTT
TRBV11-2,.,TRBJ2-3,TRBD1,CASSPGTGGYLTDTQYF,TGTGCCAGCAGCCCCGGGACAGGGGGGTACCTCACAGATACGCAGTATTTT
TRBV11-2,many,TRBJ2-7,.,CASSSGRDLTYEQYF,TGTGCCAGCAGCTCAGGGCGGGACCTAACCTACGAGCAGTACTTC
TRBV3-1,many,TRBJ2-7,.,CASSHRYHEQYF,TGTGCCAGCAGCCATCGATACCACGAGCAGTACTTC
TRBV5-5,many,TRBJ2-5,.,CASSLAGRERETQYF,TGTGCCAGCAGCTTGGCGGGGCGGGAACGAGAGACCCAGTACTTC
TRBV28,many,TRBJ2-7,TRBD1,CASSFTQGVDEQYF,TGTGCCAGCAGTTTCACGCAGGGGGTAGACGAGCAGTACTTC
TRBV7-2,many,TRBJ2-5,.,CASSQQWGETQYF,TGTGCCAGCAGCCAACAGTGGGGAGAGACCCAGTACTTC
TRBV19,many,TRBJ1-2,.,CASAVNYGYTF,TGTGCCAGTGCAGTGAACTATGGCTACACCTTC
TRBV28,.,TRBJ2-3,TRBD2,CASLSTGPSGHTDTQYF,TGTGCCAGCCTTTCGACGGGTCCTAGCGGGCACACAGATACGCAGTATTTT
TRBV5-4,.,TRBJ2-7,.,CASSSRVSYEQYF,TGTGCCAGCAGCTCCCGGGTCTCCTACGAGCAGTACTTC
TRBV11-3,.,TRBJ2-7,.,CASSLDRGHEQYF,TGTGCCAGCAGCTTAGATCGGGGCCACGAGCAGTACTTC
TRBV2,many,TRBJ2-3,.,CASRRGSTDTQYF,TGTGCCAGCAGGAGGGGAAGCACAGATACGCAGTATTTT
TRBV19,.,TRBJ1-4,TRBD1,CASRDRAATNEKLFF,TGTGCCAGTAGGGACAGGGCGGCGACTAATGAAAAACTGTTTTTT
TRBV30,.,TRBJ2-2,.,CAWSGTVNAGELFF,TGTGCCTGGAGTGGGACAGTTAATGCCGGGGAGCTGTTTTTT
TRBV2,many,TRBJ1-1,.,CASSTRGTEAFF,TGTGCCAGCAGCACTAGGGGCACTGAAGCTTTCTTT
TRBV9,many,TRBJ2-7,TRBD2,CASSPQAGGLLEQYF,TGTGCCAGCAGCCCACAAGCGGGGGGCCTCCTCGAGCAGTACTTC
TRBV7-2,many,TRBJ1-1,.,CASSPARGLNTEAFF,TGTGCCAGCAGCCCCGCCCGGGGACTGAACACTGAAGCTTTCTTT
TRBV20-1,many,TRBJ1-2,.,CSARGGARSGGYTF,TGCAGTGCCAGAGGAGGGGCGCGATCGGGTGGCTACACCTTC
TRBV6-2/TRBV6-3,few,TRBJ2-1,TRBD1,CASSVPGQGAREQFF,TGTGCCAGCAGTGTTCCGGGACAGGGGGCGAGGGAGCAGTTCTTC
TRBV6-1,many,TRBJ1-1,.,CASRESENTEAFF,TGTGCCAGCAGGGAGAGCGAAAACACTGAAGCTTTCTTT
TRBV3-1,many,TRBJ1-1,TRBD1,CASSPDRGRGAVAFF,TGTGCCAGCAGCCCCGACAGGGGTAGGGGGGCGGTAGCTTTCTTT
TRBV18,.,TRBJ1-3,.,CASSPLPFEDIGNTIYF,TGTGCCAGCTCACCACTGCCGTTCGAGGACATCGGAAACACCATATATTTT
TRBV6-5,many,TRBJ2-3,.,CASSYKFFPGWKSDTQYF,TGTGCCAGCAGTTACAAGTTTTTTCCAGGGTGGAAGTCAGATACGCAGTATTTT